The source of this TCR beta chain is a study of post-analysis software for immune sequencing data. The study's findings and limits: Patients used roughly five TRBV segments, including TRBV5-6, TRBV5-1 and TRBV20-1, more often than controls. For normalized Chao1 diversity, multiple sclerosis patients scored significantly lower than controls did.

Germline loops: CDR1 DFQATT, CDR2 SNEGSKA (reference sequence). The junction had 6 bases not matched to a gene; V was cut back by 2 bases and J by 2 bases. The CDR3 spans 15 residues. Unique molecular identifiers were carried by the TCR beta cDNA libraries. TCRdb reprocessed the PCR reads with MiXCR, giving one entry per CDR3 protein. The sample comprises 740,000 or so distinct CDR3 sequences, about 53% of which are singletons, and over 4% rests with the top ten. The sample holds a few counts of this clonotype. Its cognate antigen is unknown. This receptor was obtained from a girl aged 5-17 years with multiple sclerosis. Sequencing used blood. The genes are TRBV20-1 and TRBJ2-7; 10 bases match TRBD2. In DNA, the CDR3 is TGCAGTGCTAGACCTCTAGCGGGGGTTACCTACGAGCAGTACTTC. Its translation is CSARPLAGVTYEQYF.